Listed here are 22 T cell receptor beta chains from one sample, sequenced in a study. TCRdb reprocessed the 5' RACE reads with MiXCR, giving one entry per CDR3 protein. The sample has fewer than 50,000 distinct CDR3 sequences, 22% seen once. Treg sorting used a CD4+CD25+CD127-/low gate. Specimen: Tregs sorted from a lymph node. The receptors stem from a female donor with breast cancer.

This clonotype has only a few counts. V gene TRBV20-1 combines with J gene TRBJ1-1, with D perhaps TRBD1 (6 bases). The CDR3 is 12 amino acids. CDR1 is DFQATT and CDR2 is SNEGSKA in the germline V gene (reference sequence). V was shortened by 3 bases and J by 10 bases, with 15 bases between the two germline ends. Here the CDR3 reads CSASRTGTGAFF. The CDR3 coding sequence is TGCAGTGCTAGCCGCACAGGGACGGGAGCTTTCTTT.

This clonotype has just a few counts. The rearrangement links TRBV30 to TRBJ2-7; 10 positions agree with TRBD1. The ends lost 3 bases at V and 4 bases at J; junction bases unmatched: 3. The CDR3 runs to 13 residues. Looked up from germline, CDR1 is GTSNPN and CDR2 is SVGIG (reference sequence). CDR3 region: CAWRGTGAYEQYF. The DNA of the CDR3 is TGTGCCTGGAGGGGGACAGGGGCATACGAGCAGTACTTC.

The chain has TRBV4-1 and TRBJ2-3; TRBD2 might be the D (5 bases). CDR3 length: 15 residues. Per the germline V gene, CDR1 is MGHRA and CDR2 is YSYEKL. Trimming removed 4 bases at V and 5 bases at J, with 16 bases between. The CDR3 DNA follows: TGCGCCAGCAGCCGTTCAGTGGGAGCCGGAGATACGCAGTATTTT. Its protein product is CASSRSVGAGDTQYF.

Note on this clonotype: A clone one base away is much larger, so this may be a read error. The CDR3 loop reads CASSLAVSRTTNLNTVAFF. CDR3 nucleotides: TGCGCCAGCAGCTTGGCGGTCTCCCGGACAACCAACTTGAACACTGTAGCTTTCTTT. The gene calls are TRBV5-1 and TRBJ1-1, with D perhaps TRBD1 (5 bases). The V gene's germline CDR1 is SGHRS and CDR2 YFSETQ. CDR3 length equals 19 residues.

On this clonotype itself: At one end, the junction sequence differs from germline, possibly due to a read error. The chain has TRBV15 and TRBJ2-4; 7 nucleotides match TRBD2. The CDR3 length is 15 residues. The germline CDR1 and CDR2 sequences are LNHNV and YYDKDF (reference sequence). The CDR3 reads CATSGESGGTDIQYF. The CDR3 DNA reads as TGTGCCACCAGCGGAGAGTCGGGGGGAACGGACATTCAGTACTTC.

This clonotype was observed at least ten times. This chain connects TRBV20-1 to TRBJ2-1, with TRBD1 matching 7 bases. CDR3 length equals 16 residues. The germline CDR1 and CDR2 sequences are DFQATT and SNEGSKA (reference sequence). V was clipped by 3 bases and J by 4 bases; unmatched bases: 12. CDR3 sequence reads: CSASPYQTGRYNEQFF. CDR3 DNA: TGCAGTGCTAGTCCATACCAGACAGGGAGATACAATGAGCAGTTCTTC.

This rearrangement joins TRBV19 to TRBJ1-2; tentatively, D is TRBD1 (5 bases). The CDR3 contains 13 residues. Germline loops: CDR1 LNHDA, CDR2 SQIVND (reference sequence). V dropped 5 bases and J dropped 0 bases, with 7 bases sitting between them. CDR3 bases: TGTGCCAGTAGTTCAGGGTCTAACTATGGCTACACCTTC. Its protein product is CASSSGSNYGYTF.

Details on this clonotype: Since a much larger clone is just one base distant, this may be a read error. This sequence joins TRBV4-1 and TRBJ2-5, with 7 bases matching TRBD1. This CDR3 has 14 amino acids. Germline loops: CDR1 MGHRA, CDR2 YSYEKL. The CDR3 DNA reads TGCGCCAGCAGCCCGTGGGACAGTCAAGAGGCCCAGTACTTC. The encoded protein is CASSPWDSQEAQYF.

This clonotype was observed once. A read error may account for a junction end that differs from germline. The chain employs TRBV4-2 and TRBJ2-3; possible D gene TRBD1, 7 bases. The CDR3 is 14 amino acids. CDR1 is LGHNA, CDR2 YNFKEQ, per germline. The CDR3 nucleotides read TGTACCAGCAGCCATGGCTCAGGGGGGGATACGCAGTATTTT. Amino acid sequence: CTSSHGSGGDTQYF.

There are a few counts of this clonotype. The J gene is TRBJ2-3, the V gene TRBV28; no definite D call. The V gene's germline CDR1 is MDHEN and CDR2 SYDVKM. The length of the CDR3 is 14 residues. With 6 bases removed from V and 3 bases from J, the gap between germline ends came to 13 bases. The DNA of the CDR3 is TGTGCCAGCAGCAGACTTCTACTGACAGATACGCAGTATTTT. Protein sequence: CASSRLLLTDTQYF.

This chain connects TRBV27 to TRBJ1-4; unclear D gene. Germline CDR1 MNHEY, CDR2 SMNVEV (reference sequence). Trimming cost V 5 bases and J 4 bases, with 8 bases left between them. There are 13 residues in the CDR3. The CDR3 nucleotides are TGTGCCAGCAGTCCCCTGGGTAATGAAAAACTGTTTTTT. It is translated as CASSPLGNEKLFF. Drawing the rest from reference TRBV27 and TRBJ1-4, the complete variable domain is EAQVTQNPRYLITVTGKKLTVTCSQNMNHEYMSWYRQDPGLGLRQIYYSMNVEVTDKGDVPEGYKVSRKEKRNFPLILESPSPNQTSLYFCASSPLGNEKLFFGSGTQLSVL.

A few counts support this clonotype. This chain joins TRBV19 and TRBJ2-1; D not resolved. The ends were cut back, 4 bases at V and 2 bases at J, with 12 bases in the middle. CDR1 is LNHDA and CDR2 is SQIVND in the germline V gene (reference sequence). CDR3 length equals 15 residues. In DNA form, the CDR3 reads TGTGCCAGTAGTACGACAAAGCTTCCCTACAATGAGCAGTTCTTC. Translated: CASSTTKLPYNEQFF.

This clonotype was detected a few times. V gene TRBV18 combines with J gene TRBJ2-1, with 11 positions matching TRBD2. CDR1 and CDR2 (germline): KGHSH, LQKENI. Trimming at V came to 3 bases and at J to 7 bases, leaving 8 bases not matched to a gene. CDR3 size: 16 residues. The CDR3 nucleotides are TGTGCCAGCTCACCCGCCGGAACTAGCGGGAGTAATGAGCAGTTCTTC. Translated, it gives CASSPAGTSGSNEQFF.

In this sample, this clonotype turned up a few times. V usage is TRBV7-2 and J usage is TRBJ2-3; maybe TRBD1 (5 bases). Germline CDR1 SGHTA, CDR2 FQGNSA. This CDR3 region has 13 residues. V was clipped by 0 bases and J by 5 bases, with 6 bases between them. In DNA, the CDR3 is TGTGCCAGCAGCTTAGCAGGGGTAGATACGCAGTATTTT. Translation: CASSLAGVDTQYF.

The DNA of the CDR3 is TGTGCCAGCAGTTCCCTCGGGACGGATAGCAATCAGCCCCAGCATTTT. Translation gives CASSSLGTDSNQPQHF. The V and J genes are TRBV27 and TRBJ1-5, with a possible D match to TRBD1 (5 bases). Germline CDR1 and CDR2: MNHEY and SMNVEV (reference sequence). The CDR3 runs 16 residues. Trimming pared 4 bases from V and 0 bases from J, leaving 13 bases between.

This clonotype turned up a few times. This chain connects TRBV7-9 to TRBJ2-3; TRBD2 is a possible D gene (5 bases). Germline V gives CDR1 SEHNR, CDR2 FQNEAQ (reference sequence). The CDR3 extends over 16 amino acids. V was pared by 4 bases and J by 2 bases, with 16 bases between. This CDR3 is CASSSNRGGDTDTQYF. Here the CDR3 DNA reads TGTGCCAGCAGCTCGAACCGGGGTGGAGACACAGATACGCAGTATTTT.

The sample holds many counts of this clonotype. This sequence joins TRBV24-1 and TRBJ2-1; 11 bases agree with TRBD1. The V gene end was trimmed by 4 bases and the J gene end by 2 bases; junction bases not matched to a gene: 6. CDR3 length: 17 residues. The germline CDR1 and CDR2 sequences are KGHDR and SFDVKD. The CDR3 protein is CATSDPDRGRTYNEQFF. The DNA for the CDR3 is TGTGCCACCAGTGACCCGGACAGGGGGCGAACCTACAATGAGCAGTTCTTC.

This clonotype was detected ten times or more. The V call is TRBV5-6, the J call TRBJ2-2; unclear D gene. The CDR3 loop spans 13 amino acids. Trimming removed 4 bases at V and 4 bases at J, with 8 bases between. Germline V gene sequence: CDR1 SGHDT, CDR2 YYEEEE. CDR3 coding DNA: TGTGCCAGCAGCATGGATCTCACCGGGGAGCTGTTTTTT. This translates into CASSMDLTGELFF.

To note about this clonotype: A read error is possible here, since a much larger clone lies one base away. The chain joins TRBV7-2 to TRBJ1-1; no firm D call. The V gene lost 2 bases and the J gene lost 4 bases, with 8 bases spanning the gap. The CDR3 contains 13 residues. Germline V gene data show CDR1 as SGHTA and CDR2 as FQGNSA. For the CDR3, the DNA is TGTGCCAGCAGCTTATATGATTCCACTGAAGCTTTCTTT. Protein product: CASSLYDSTEAFF.

This clonotype has ten or more counts. V is TRBV4-1 and J is TRBJ2-7, with D uncertain. The CDR3 covers 14 residues. V was trimmed by 5 bases and J by 0 bases, leaving 11 bases between them. Per the germline V gene, CDR1 is MGHRA and CDR2 is YSYEKL. CDR3 in DNA: TGCGCCAGCAGCGGCGAAGGAACCTCCTACGAGCAGTACTTC. This gives the protein CASSGEGTSYEQYF.

Concerning this clonotype itself: A junction boundary mismatches the germline segment, possibly from a read error. The chain couples TRBV28 to TRBJ2-2; 11 positions match TRBD2. The CDR3 runs 16 residues. CDR1 is MDHEN and CDR2 is SYDVKM in the germline V gene. As DNA, the CDR3 is TGTGCCAGCAGCCCGGGACTAGCGGTCAACACCGGGGAGCTGTCTTTT. It yields the protein CASSPGLAVNTGELSF. Complete variable domain (other parts from reference TRBV28 and TRBJ2-2): DVKVTQSSRYLVKRTGEKVFLECVQDMDHENMFWYRQDPGLGLRLIYFSYDVKMKEKGDIPEGYSVSREKKERFSLILESASTNQTSMYLCASSPGLAVNTGELSFGEGSRLTVL.

The V gene is TRBV5-1, the J gene TRBJ1-2; D remains unclear. Trimming removed 1 base at V and 6 bases at J, with 19 bases between. Per germline, CDR1 SGHRS and CDR2 YFSETQ. The length of the CDR3 is 16 residues. In DNA form, the CDR3 reads TGCGCCAGCAGCTTGTTCGGTAGGGCCGTCTATGATGGCTACACCTTC. It translates to CASSLFGRAVYDGYTF.